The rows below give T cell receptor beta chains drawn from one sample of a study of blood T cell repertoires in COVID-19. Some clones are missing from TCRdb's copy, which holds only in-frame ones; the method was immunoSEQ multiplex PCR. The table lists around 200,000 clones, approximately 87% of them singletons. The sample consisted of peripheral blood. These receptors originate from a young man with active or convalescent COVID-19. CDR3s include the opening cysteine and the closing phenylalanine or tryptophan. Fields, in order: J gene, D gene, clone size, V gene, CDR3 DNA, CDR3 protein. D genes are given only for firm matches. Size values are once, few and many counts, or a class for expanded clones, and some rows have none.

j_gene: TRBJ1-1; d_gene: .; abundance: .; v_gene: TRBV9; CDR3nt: TGTGCCAGCAGCGTAGGACAGGTATCGGGGTCAATCACTGAAGCTTTCTTT; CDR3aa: CASSVGQVSGSITEAFF
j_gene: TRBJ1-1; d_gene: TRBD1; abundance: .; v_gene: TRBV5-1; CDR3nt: TGCGCCAGCAGCTTGGGGACAGGCTTTATGAACACTGAAGCTTTCTTT; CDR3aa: CASSLGTGFMNTEAFF
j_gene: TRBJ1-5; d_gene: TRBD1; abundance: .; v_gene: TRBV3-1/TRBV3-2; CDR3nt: TGTGCCAGCAGCCATACCAGGGGGCACGGGCCCCAGCATTTT; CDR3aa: CASSHTRGHGPQHF
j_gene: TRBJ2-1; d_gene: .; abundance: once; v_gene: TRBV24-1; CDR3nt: TGTGCCACCAGTGATTGGCGGATTGCGGGCGGGCACGAGCAGTTCTTC; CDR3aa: CATSDWRIAGGHEQFF
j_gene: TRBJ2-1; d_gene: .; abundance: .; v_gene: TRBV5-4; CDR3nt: TGTGCCAGCAGCTTGACGGGTCTAGCGAAGGAGCAGTTCTTC; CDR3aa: CASSLTGLAKEQFF
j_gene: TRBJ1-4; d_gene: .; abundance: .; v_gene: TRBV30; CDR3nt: TGTGCCTGGGGTGGACAGTCTAATGAAAAACTGTTTTTT; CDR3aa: CAWGGQSNEKLFF
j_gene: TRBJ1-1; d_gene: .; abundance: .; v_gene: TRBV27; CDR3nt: TGTGCCAGCAGCCTCGACAGTTCCACTGAAGCTTTCTTT; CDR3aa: CASSLDSSTEAFF
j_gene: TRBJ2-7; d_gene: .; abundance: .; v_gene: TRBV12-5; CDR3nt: TGTGCTAGTGGTTTGGTACTTGGCAGGGGCGGTTACGAGCAGTACTTC; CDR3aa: CASGLVLGRGGYEQYF
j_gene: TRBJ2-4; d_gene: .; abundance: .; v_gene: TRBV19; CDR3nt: TGTGCCAGTAGTATGAGCACGCGAAACATTCAGTACTTC; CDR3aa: CASSMSTRNIQYF
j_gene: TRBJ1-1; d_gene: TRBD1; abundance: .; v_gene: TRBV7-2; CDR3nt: TGTGCCAGCAGCTATCAGGGGGAGGCTGAAGCTTTCTTT; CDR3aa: CASSYQGEAEAFF
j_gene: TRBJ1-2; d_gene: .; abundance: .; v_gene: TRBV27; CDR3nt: TGTGCCAGCAGTCCGTCGACGGGGTACAACTATGGCTACACCTTC; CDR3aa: CASSPSTGYNYGYTF
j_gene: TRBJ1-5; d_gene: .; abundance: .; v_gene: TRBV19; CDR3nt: TGTGCCAGTAGTAACAGGGATAGCAATCAGCCCCAGCATTTT; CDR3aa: CASSNRDSNQPQHF
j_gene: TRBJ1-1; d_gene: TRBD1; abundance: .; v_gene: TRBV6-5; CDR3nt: TGTGCCAGCAGGCTAGGACAGGGGGCAACTGAAGCTTTCTTT; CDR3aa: CASRLGQGATEAFF
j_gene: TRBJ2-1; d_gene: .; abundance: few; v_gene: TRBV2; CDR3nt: TGTGCCAGCAGCACTCGGGAATACAATGAGCAGTTCTTC; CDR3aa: CASSTREYNEQFF
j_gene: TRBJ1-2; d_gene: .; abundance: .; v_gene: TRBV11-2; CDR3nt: TGTGCCAGCAGCCCGGGGACTTTTTCTAACTATGGCTACACCTTC; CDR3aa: CASSPGTFSNYGYTF
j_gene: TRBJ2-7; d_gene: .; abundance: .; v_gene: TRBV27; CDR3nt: TGTGCCAGCAGTTTATCCTCCCCTTACGAGCAGTACTTC; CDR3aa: CASSLSSPYEQYF
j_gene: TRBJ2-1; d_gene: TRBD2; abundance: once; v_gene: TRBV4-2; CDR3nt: TGTGCCAGCAGCCAACTAGCGGGGGGGCAAAGCCCCGATTACAATGAGCAGTTCTTC; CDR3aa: CASSQLAGGQSPDYNEQFF
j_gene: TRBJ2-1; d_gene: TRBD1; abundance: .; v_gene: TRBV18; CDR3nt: TGTGCCAGCTCACCTACGACAGGGAGCCATGAGCAGTTCTTC; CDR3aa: CASSPTTGSHEQFF
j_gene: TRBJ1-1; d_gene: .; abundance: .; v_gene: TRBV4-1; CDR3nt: TGCGCCAGCAGCCAAGATGATGGCACTTCTGCGGGCACTGAAGCTTTCTTT; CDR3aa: CASSQDDGTSAGTEAFF
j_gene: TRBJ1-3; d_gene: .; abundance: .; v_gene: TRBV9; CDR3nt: TGTGCCAGCAGCGTAGAAGGCGGCGGAGGAGGAAACACCATATATTTT; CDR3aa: CASSVEGGGGGNTIYF
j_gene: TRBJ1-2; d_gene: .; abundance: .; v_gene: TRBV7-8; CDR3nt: TGTGCCAGCAGCCCGAATTACAGCTATGGCTACACCTTC; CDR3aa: CASSPNYSYGYTF
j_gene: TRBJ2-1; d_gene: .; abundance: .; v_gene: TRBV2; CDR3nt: TGTGCCAGCGACGGCGGGGCTTACAATGAGCAGTTCTTC; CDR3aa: CASDGGAYNEQFF
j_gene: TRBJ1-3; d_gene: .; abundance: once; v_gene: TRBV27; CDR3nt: TGTGCCAGCAGTACTCAGGGGTTTTTAAACACCATATATTTT; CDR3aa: CASSTQGFLNTIYF
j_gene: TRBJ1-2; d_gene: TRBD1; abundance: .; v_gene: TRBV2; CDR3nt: TGTGCCAGCAGAGTCACCCTCCGGGACAGGGACTCGGGAAGGTATGGCTACACCTTC; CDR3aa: CASRVTLRDRDSGRYGYTF
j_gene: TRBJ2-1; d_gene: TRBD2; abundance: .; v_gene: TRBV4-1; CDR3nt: TGCGCCAGCAGTCCACAGGGGACTAGCGGGAGTAACCACAATGAGCAGTTCTTC; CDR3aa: CASSPQGTSGSNHNEQFF